Following are 22 T cell receptor beta chains from one sample sequenced in a study of human T cells and chemical hapten exposure. As for time point: patch test 3, about 24 weeks after DPC sensitization. Treatment specified: therapeutic diphenylcyclopropenone sensitization with weekly scalp DPC. TCRdb ran MiXCR on the RACE reads and lists one entry per CDR3 protein. This sample yields 130,000 or so distinct CDR3 sequences, of which around 10% are seen a single time; approximately 2.5% belongs to the top ten. Sequencing was performed on whole blood, taken in connection with sensitization to the hapten diphenylcyclopropenone (DPC). These receptors were taken from a woman aged 50 to 60 with alopecia areata. Some clones in this sample may be carry-over from other donors' samples.

This clonotype was picked up a small number of times. The chain is built from TRBV19 and TRBJ2-1; 8 bases align to TRBD2. CDR3 length: 14 residues. Trimming cost V 3 bases and J 7 bases; bases outside gene matches: 5. The germline CDR1 and CDR2 sequences are LNHDA and SQIVND (reference sequence). In nucleotides, the CDR3 is TGTGCCAGTAGTATCGGGGGGGCCTGGAATGAGCAGTTCTTC. It specifies CASSIGGAWNEQFF.

In this sample, this clonotype turned up a few times. The chain is built from TRBV7-3 and TRBJ2-1; no clear D. Trimming removed 5 bases at V and 8 bases at J, with 22 bases between. The germline V gene encodes CDR1 SGHTA and CDR2 FQGTGA. CDR3 size: 16 residues. The CDR3 sequence: CASSPQLGSFTDEQFF. The CDR3 DNA follows: TGTGCCAGCAGCCCCCAGCTGGGCAGTTTCACGGATGAGCAGTTCTTC.

This rearrangement joins TRBV2 to TRBJ1-2; D uncertain. The CDR3 is 13 amino acids. Germline CDR1 reads SNHLY; CDR2 reads FYNNEI. Trimming removed 10 bases at V and 0 bases at J, with 12 bases between. CDR3 region: CANPGVTNYGYTF. The CDR3 DNA reads as TGTGCCAATCCCGGGGTAACTAACTATGGCTACACCTTC.

This clonotype came up a few times. This sequence joins TRBV20-1 and TRBJ2-1; 11 nucleotides match TRBD2. Trimming at V came to 2 bases and at J to 8 bases, leaving 8 bases not matched to a gene. The CDR3 totals 15 residues. Germline loops: CDR1 DFQATT, CDR2 SNEGSKA (reference sequence). The CDR3 loop is CSARPLAGGLDEQFF. The CDR3 coding sequence is TGCAGTGCTAGACCCCTAGCGGGGGGACTGGATGAGCAGTTCTTC.

This clonotype was picked up many times. The J gene is TRBJ2-3, the V gene TRBV12-3 or TRBV12-4; 7 bases are shared with TRBD2. The J segment lost 2 bases and the V segment lost 6 bases, leaving 8 bases of the junction unmatched. The CDR3 runs 15 residues. In nucleotides, the CDR3 is TGTGCCAGCAGGGCGGGAGTGGCGGTCACAGATACGCAGTATTTT. This gives the protein CASRAGVAVTDTQYF.

At least ten counts were recorded for this clonotype. The V and J genes are TRBV29-1 and TRBJ1-1, with a tentative D call TRBD1 (5 bases). Trimming pared 5 bases from V and 2 bases from J, leaving 18 bases between. CDR3 length: 15 residues. Germline V gives CDR1 SQVTM, CDR2 ANQGSEA. The chain's CDR3 is CSVQGPGRQNTEAFF. DNA for the CDR3: TGCAGCGTTCAGGGACCGGGACGGCAAAACACTGAAGCTTTCTTT.

The chain employs TRBV7-9 and TRBJ2-3; D is possibly TRBD1 or TRBD2 (5 bases each). V was cut by 2 bases and J by 1 base, with 13 bases left in between. Germline CDR1 is SEHNR and CDR2 is FQNEAQ (reference sequence). CDR3 size: 16 residues. The CDR3 spells CASSLWGSRGTDTQYF. The CDR3 DNA is TGTGCCAGCAGCTTATGGGGGAGTCGTGGCACAGATACGCAGTATTTT.

The sample holds a few counts of this clonotype. The J gene is TRBJ2-7, the V gene TRBV29-1, with 8 bases fitting TRBD1. The V segment lost 3 bases and the J segment 7 bases; nucleotides outside the gene matches: 8. CDR1 and CDR2 (germline): SQVTM, ANQGSEA. CDR3 length: 13 amino acids. CDR3 bases: TGCAGCGTTGACCGGCAGGGGGCCGGAGAGCAGTACTTC. This encodes CSVDRQGAGEQYF.

This clonotype showed up just a few times. The chain joins TRBV12-3 or TRBV12-4 to TRBJ2-3, with 11 bases lining up with TRBD2. CDR3 length equals 15 residues. Germline trimming cut 4 bases from V and 5 bases from J; bases unmatched to any gene: 5. DNA for the CDR3: TGTGCCAGCAGTTGGTCCGGGACTAGCGGAGATACGCAGTATTTT. It is translated as CASSWSGTSGDTQYF.

This clonotype has more than one count but fewer than ten. The genes are TRBV7-9 and TRBJ2-3; no clear D. The ends were cut back, 5 bases at V and 1 base at J, with 4 bases in the middle. Germline loops: CDR1 SEHNR, CDR2 FQNEAQ (reference sequence). CDR3 length equals 12 residues. The CDR3, as DNA: TGTGCCAGCAGCGGGGGCACAGATACGCAGTATTTT. Amino acids: CASSGGTDTQYF.

V is TRBV15 and J is TRBJ1-5; 10 nucleotides align to TRBD1. The V segment lost 3 bases and the J segment 7 bases; nucleotides outside the gene matches: 12. The CDR3 covers 17 residues. Germline V gene data show CDR1 as LNHNV and CDR2 as YYDKDF (reference sequence). The CDR3 DNA is TGTGCCACCAGCAGTTACCAGACAGGACAGGGGGACCAGCCCCAGCATTTT. Protein sequence: CATSSYQTGQGDQPQHF. The complete variable domain, with remaining parts taken from reference TRBV15 and TRBJ1-5, reads DAMVIQNPRYQVTQFGKPVTLSCSQTLNHNVMYWYQQKSSQAPKLLFHYYDKDFNNEADTPDNFQSRRPNTSFCFLDIRSPGLGDTAMYLCATSSYQTGQGDQPQHFGDGTRLSIL.

The V and J genes are TRBV5-6 and TRBJ2-7; 9 positions agree with TRBD2. The CDR3 consists of 12 residues. Trimming removed 4 bases from V and 9 bases from J; junction bases left unmatched: 5. Germline assignment: CDR1 SGHDT and CDR2 YYEEEE. The CDR3 loop reads CASSIGTSTQYF. The CDR3 coding sequence is TGTGCCAGCAGCATCGGGACTAGCACGCAGTACTTC.

This clonotype was counted between two and nine times. The genes are TRBV15 and TRBJ2-3; TRBD2 agrees at 9 bases. This CDR3 comprises 17 residues. CDR1 is LNHNV and CDR2 is YYDKDF in the germline V gene (reference sequence). J was trimmed by 2 bases and V by 0 bases; bases with no gene match: 6. CDR3 region: CATSRDGLAGITDTQYF. For the CDR3, the DNA is TGTGCCACCAGCAGAGATGGGCTAGCGGGAATCACAGATACGCAGTATTTT.

V usage is TRBV6-5 and J usage is TRBJ1-2; possibly TRBD1 for D (6 bases). In germline, CDR1 is MNHEY, CDR2 SVGAGI. Deletions cut 2 bases from V and 4 bases from J, with 14 bases between. The CDR3 sequence is 15 residues long. The CDR3 reads CASSYPPAGAYGYTF. CDR3 nucleotides: TGTGCCAGCAGTTACCCGCCAGCGGGGGCCTATGGCTACACCTTC.

The chain combines TRBV9 with TRBJ2-1; 9 bases match TRBD2. V lost 3 bases to trimming and J lost 7 bases; unmatched junction nucleotides: 5. Germline CDR1 SGDLS, CDR2 YYNGEE. The CDR3 runs to 14 residues. CDR3 bases: TGTGCCAGCAGCGCCTCTAGCGGGGCAAATGAGCAGTTCTTC. Translation: CASSASSGANEQFF.

This clonotype was counted only a few times. The gene calls are TRBV12-3 or TRBV12-4 and TRBJ2-7, with 10 bases aligning to TRBD2. This CDR3 has 15 residues. V lost 3 bases, J lost 4 bases, and 6 bases stayed unmatched. CDR3 sequence: CASSFRLAGEYEQYF. The CDR3 region has the DNA TGTGCCAGCAGTTTCAGGCTAGCGGGAGAATACGAGCAGTACTTC.

The V call is TRBV20-1, the J call TRBJ1-2, with D maybe TRBD1 (5 bases). Germline CDR1 reads DFQATT; CDR2 reads SNEGSKA (reference sequence). This CDR3 is 15 amino acids long. The ends were cut back, 0 bases at V and 2 bases at J, with 13 bases in the middle. The CDR3 bases are TGCAGTGCTAGAGAGGGGGGGGACGCAAACTATGGCTACACCTTC. This gives the protein CSAREGGDANYGYTF.

A few counts support this clonotype. The chain has TRBV3-1 and TRBJ1-5, with 7 bases matching TRBD1. The CDR3 runs to 15 residues. After removal of 6 bases from V and 8 bases from J, the junction contained 13 bases not matched to a gene. In germline, CDR1 is LGHDT, CDR2 YNNKEL (reference sequence). In DNA, the CDR3 is TGTGCCAGCAGTAAGGGAGACAGGGTAGGGGAGCCCCAGCATTTT. This gives the protein CASSKGDRVGEPQHF.

The V call is TRBV6-6, the J call TRBJ2-3; TRBD1 aligns across 8 bases. This CDR3 has 15 residues. Trimming took 4 bases from V and 4 from J; bases not matched to a gene: 7. The germline CDR1 and CDR2 sequences are MNHNY and SVGAGI (reference sequence). The DNA of the CDR3 is TGTGCCAGCAGTTTGAGGACAGGGCAGCCAGATACGCAGTATTTT. Its translation is CASSLRTGQPDTQYF.

This clonotype turned up a few times. The rearrangement links TRBV12-3 or TRBV12-4 to TRBJ1-1; D gene uncertain. V lost 2 bases and J lost 1, with 11 bases in between. The CDR3 has 15 residues. Written as DNA, the CDR3 is TGTGCCAGCAGTTTAAGTCGACCTGGGAACACTGAAGCTTTCTTT. Amino acids: CASSLSRPGNTEAFF.

The sample holds a few counts of this clonotype. The rearrangement joins TRBV12-3 or TRBV12-4 to TRBJ1-6, with D unclear. This CDR3 is built from 17 residues. V was cut by 3 bases and J by 0 bases, with 12 bases left in between. CDR3 residues: CASSLGLTRSYNSPLHF. The CDR3 DNA reads TGTGCCAGCAGTTTGGGTCTAACCCGCTCCTATAATTCACCCCTCCACTTT.

The sample holds a few counts of this clonotype. The chain combines TRBV29-1 with TRBJ1-2; possible D gene TRBD1, 5 bases. This CDR3 contains 12 residues. Germline loops: CDR1 SQVTM, CDR2 ANQGSEA. The V end was cut by 3 bases, the J end by 4 bases, with 9 bases between. The CDR3 reads CSVDGGGYGYTF. In DNA, the CDR3 is TGCAGCGTTGATGGTGGGGGCTATGGCTACACCTTC.